This T cell receptor (beta chain) was found in a study of patients and donors after allogeneic stem cell transplantation. This clonotype came up many times. V was clipped by 6 bases and J by 8 bases, with 13 bases between them. CDR3 length equals 12 residues. TCRdb re-derived calls from the RT-PCR reads in MiXCR, one entry per CDR3 protein. The sample lists about a million distinct CDR3 sequences, roughly 17% occurring once. The chain carries TRBV12-3 or TRBV12-4 and TRBJ1-2; D gene uncertain. The specimen was blood, either unsorted or a sorted T cell fraction (not recorded which). This sequence originates from a human donor who was either an allogeneic HSCT recipient or a stem cell or donor lymphocyte infusion donor (not recorded which). It is not recorded whose cells these are; they may come from a transplant donor. CDR3: CASSRDHGGYTF. The CDR3 region has the DNA TGTGCCAGCAGCCGAGACCACGGGGGCTACACCTTC.